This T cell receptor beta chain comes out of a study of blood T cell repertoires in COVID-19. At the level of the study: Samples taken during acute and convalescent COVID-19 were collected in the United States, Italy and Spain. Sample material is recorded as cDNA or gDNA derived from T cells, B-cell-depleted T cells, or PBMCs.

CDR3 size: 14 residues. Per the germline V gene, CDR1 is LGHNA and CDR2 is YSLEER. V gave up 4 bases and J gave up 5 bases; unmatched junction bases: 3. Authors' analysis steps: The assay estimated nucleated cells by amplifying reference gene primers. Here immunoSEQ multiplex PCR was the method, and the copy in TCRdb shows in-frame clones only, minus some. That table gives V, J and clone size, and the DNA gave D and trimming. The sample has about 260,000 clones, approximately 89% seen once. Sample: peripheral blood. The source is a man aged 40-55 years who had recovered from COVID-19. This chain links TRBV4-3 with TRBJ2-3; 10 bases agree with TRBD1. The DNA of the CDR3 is TGCGCCAGCAGCCCGGACAGGGGGGGAGATACGCAGTATTTT. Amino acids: CASSPDRGGDTQYF.